This paragraph covers one T cell receptor beta chain sequence. TCRdb re-called the 5' RACE reads through MiXCR, storing one row per CDR3 protein. The repertoire includes under 900,000 distinct CDR3 sequences, 15% to 20% of them detected once, and around 13% sits in the top ten. These data come from a study of identical twins. The germline CDR1 and CDR2 sequences are SGHRS and YFSETQ. The V end was cut by 0 bases, the J end by 4 bases, with 9 bases between. The CDR3 contains 14 residues. These same data were also listed under a study on T cells expressing NK-cell markers. As that study records: The leading position in the CD3+CD56-NKG2C+ fraction of several donors also went to these clonotypes.

The chain links TRBV5-1 to TRBJ2-3; weak D call: TRBD2 (5 bases). This receptor was identified in a young woman in good health. The sample consisted of PBMCs. The CDR3 sequence is CASSLEASSDTQYF. CDR3 nucleotides: TGCGCCAGCAGCTTGGAGGCTAGCTCAGATACGCAGTATTTT.